The following is a T cell receptor (beta chain) sequence with its context. As yet, its antigen is unknown. The data derive from a study of shared clonotypes between healthy human individuals. General study findings and limits: When naive CD4 clonotypes were compared across a few donors, approximately 5% were shared.

An even split of each subset's genomic DNA across several immunoSEQ plates was performed. The table came from immunoSEQ multiplex PCR; TCRdb's copy has only in-frame clones and leaves some out. The data contain over 700,000 clones, 72% of them singletons. The CDR3 has 15 amino acids. Germline V gene lookup returns CDR1 MGHRA and CDR2 YSYEKL. Trimming at V came to 6 bases and at J to 0 bases, leaving 4 bases not matched to a gene. The sequence was collected from a woman in her 30s in good health. Sequencing was carried out using memory CD4+ T cells sorted from blood. Described subset: CD45RA-negative fraction. The chain is built from TRBV4-1 and TRBJ2-1, with 8 bases matching TRBD1. The CDR3 region has the DNA TGCGCCAGCAGATCGACAGGGGTCTCCTACAATGAGCAGTTCTTC. Translating it yields CASRSTGVSYNEQFF.